This T cell receptor beta chain appears in the sequencing data of a study of post-analysis software for immune sequencing data. As for the study in general: In terms of disease course, relapsing-remitting, secondary progressive and progressive-relapsing multiple sclerosis were included.

Built from TCR beta cDNA, the libraries had unique molecular identifiers in them. A population of roughly 0.9 to 11 million T cells gave rise to a few hundred thousand cDNA molecules. TCRdb called the PCR reads again in MiXCR, with one record for every CDR3 protein. This sample carries about 820,000 distinct CDR3 sequences, roughly half of them seen once, and the ten largest clones take approximately 4.3%. Details on this clonotype: What it recognizes is unknown.

Study-level results: Versus controls, multiple sclerosis patients showed significantly lower diversity (normalized Chao1). Patients had higher frequencies than controls of about 5 TRBV segments, including TRBV5-6, TRBV5-1 and TRBV20-1. Strong co-clustering by F measure linked samples that shared a preparation batch.

There are 16 residues in the CDR3. V lost 5 bases to trimming and J lost 0 bases, with 11 bases between them. Germline CDR1 and CDR2: MRHNA and SNTAGT. The sample comprised blood. The chain couples TRBV6-4 to TRBJ2-6; TRBD1 is a possible D gene (5 bases). This receptor was identified in a girl aged 10-17 years with multiple sclerosis. The CDR3 sequence is CASSTGAHSGANVLTF. The CDR3 DNA reads TGTGCCAGCAGTACAGGCGCCCACTCTGGGGCCAACGTCCTGACTTTC.